These T cell receptor beta chains were read from a single sample in a study of cytomegalovirus exposure and HLA in healthy donors. The protocol was immunoSEQ multiplex PCR, while the TCRdb copy is restricted to in-frame clones and leaves out a portion. The table lists just under 80,000 clones, with 3.5% to 4% in the top ten. Specimen: PBMCs. The receptors come from a man between 18 and 29 years old in good health and CMV-seropositive. The CDR3 runs from the conserved cysteine through the conserved F or W. D genes are given only for firm matches.

V,D,J,CDR3,DNA
TRBV7-2,.,TRBJ2-7,CASSLKTGHSHEQYF,TGTGCCAGCAGCTTAAAGACAGGCCATAGTCACGAGCAGTACTTC
TRBV6-1,TRBD1,TRBJ2-3,CASSEAGGADTQYF,TGTGCCAGCAGTGAAGCAGGGGGCGCAGATACGCAGTATTTT
TRBV28,.,TRBJ2-6,CASTKMDSSSGANVLTF,TGTGCCAGCACCAAAATGGACAGTAGCTCTGGGGCCAACGTCCTGACTTTC
TRBV5-8,TRBD1,TRBJ2-7,CASSLAIAGGRYEQYF,TGTGCCAGCAGCTTGGCCATTGCAGGGGGCAGGTACGAGCAGTACTTC
TRBV4-1,TRBD2,TRBJ2-3,CASSQGFSGRHTDTQYF,TGCGCCAGCAGCCAAGGTTTTAGCGGGAGGCACACAGATACGCAGTATTTT
TRBV4-2,TRBD2,TRBJ2-5,CASSQNLAGVGETQYF,TGTGCCAGCAGCCAAAACCTAGCGGGAGTTGGAGAGACCCAGTACTTC
TRBV2,.,TRBJ1-4,CASSSRRGDEKLFF,TGTGCCAGCAGCTCGAGGAGGGGCGACGAAAAACTGTTTTTT
TRBV28,.,TRBJ2-1,CASLGRSSYNEQFF,TGTGCCAGCCTGGGGAGGAGCTCCTACAATGAGCAGTTCTTC
TRBV6-5,.,TRBJ1-3,CASGLSSGNTIYF,TGTGCCAGCGGCTTAAGCTCTGGAAACACCATATATTTT
TRBV10-2,TRBD1,TRBJ1-2,CASKQTGTGTGYTF,TGCGCCAGCAAGCAAACCGGGACAGGGACTGGCTACACCTTC
TRBV14,TRBD2,TRBJ2-7,CASSVGLAGEHEQYF,TGTGCCAGCAGCGTTGGACTAGCGGGAGAACACGAGCAGTACTTC
TRBV4-2,.,TRBJ2-3,CASSQDQDTQYF,TGTGCCAGCAGCCAAGATCAAGATACGCAGTATTTT
TRBV14,.,TRBJ2-7,CASSPQGYEQYF,TGTGCCAGCAGCCCGCAGGGCTACGAGCAGTACTTC
TRBV6-4,TRBD1,TRBJ1-1,CASSVRQGAANTEAFF,TGTGCCAGCAGCGTCCGTCAGGGGGCGGCGAACACTGAAGCTTTCTTT
TRBV19,.,TRBJ1-1,CASSRDGGNTEAFF,TGTGCCAGTAGTAGGGACGGGGGGAACACTGAAGCTTTCTTT
TRBV30,TRBD2,TRBJ2-4,CSYQRGGRNIQYF,TGTTCTTATCAGCGGGGGGGCCGGAACATTCAGTACTTC
TRBV6-5,TRBD1,TRBJ2-7,CASSSRDRGVYEQYF,TGTGCCAGCAGTAGCCGGGACAGGGGGGTCTACGAGCAGTACTTC
TRBV27,.,TRBJ1-1,CASSPDSLNTEAFF,TGTGCCAGCAGCCCCGACAGCCTGAACACTGAAGCTTTCTTT
TRBV14,.,TRBJ1-2,CASSPIRAGVRGYTF,TGTGCCAGCAGCCCGATCAGGGCGGGGGTCCGTGGCTACACCTTC
TRBV18,TRBD1,TRBJ1-2,CASSPSGTGGLFYTF,TGTGCCAGCTCACCTAGCGGGACAGGGGGTCTCTTCTACACCTTC
TRBV7-6,TRBD2,TRBJ2-1,CASSLGGTTYNEQFF,TGTGCCAGCAGCTTAGGGGGGACTACCTACAATGAGCAGTTCTTC
TRBV4-1,TRBD2,TRBJ2-2,CASKWGGTGELFF,TGCGCCAGCAAATGGGGGGGAACCGGGGAGCTGTTTTTT
TRBV10-3,.,TRBJ2-7,CAIRGEADRDEQYF,TGTGCCATCAGGGGGGAGGCGGACCGGGACGAGCAGTACTTC
TRBV29-1,.,TRBJ1-5,CSVGQLNQPQHF,TGCAGCGTTGGACAGCTTAATCAGCCCCAGCATTTT
TRBV4-1,.,TRBJ2-3,CASSPQKGTPTDTQYF,TGCGCCAGCAGCCCTCAGAAGGGGACTCCCACAGATACGCAGTATTTT
TRBV6-5,TRBD1,TRBJ2-7,CASSFDRDEQYF,TGTGCCAGCAGCTTTGACAGGGACGAGCAGTACTTC
TRBV13,TRBD2,TRBJ2-7,CASSARNSGSPYEQYF,TGTGCCAGCAGCGCGAGGAATAGCGGGTCGCCATACGAGCAGTACTTC
TRBV9,TRBD2,TRBJ2-3,CASSRGGGGPRTQYF,TGTGCCAGCAGCCGCGGGGGCGGGGGGCCTCGGACGCAGTATTTT
TRBV9,.,TRBJ1-6,CASSTDGNSPLHF,TGTGCCAGCAGCACCGACGGGAATTCACCCCTCCACTTT
TRBV30,.,TRBJ1-4,CAWSLVGGSNEKLFF,TGTGCCTGGAGTTTAGTGGGGGGAAGTAATGAAAAACTGTTTTTT
TRBV9,.,TRBJ1-2,CASSVGTDYGYTF,TGTGCCAGCAGCGTAGGAACAGATTATGGCTACACCTTC
TRBV7-2,.,TRBJ2-7,CASSLATGGTYEQYF,TGTGCCAGCAGCCTAGCGACTGGAGGAACCTACGAGCAGTACTTC
TRBV19,TRBD2,TRBJ2-1,CASSIEGGGYNEQFF,TGTGCCAGTAGTATAGAGGGGGGAGGGTACAATGAGCAGTTCTTC
TRBV6-6,TRBD1,TRBJ1-5,CASSYPGQGQPQHF,TGTGCCAGCAGTTACCCGGGACAGGGCCAGCCCCAGCATTTT
TRBV7-9,TRBD1,TRBJ2-3,CASSPGTVVTDTQYF,TGTGCCAGCAGCCCCGGGACAGTGGTCACAGATACGCAGTATTTT
TRBV6-4,TRBD2,TRBJ2-7,CASEGTSGADEQYF,TGTGCCAGTGAAGGGACTAGCGGGGCCGACGAGCAGTACTTC
TRBV27,.,TRBJ1-5,CASGPGIPNQPQHF,TGTGCCAGCGGGCCAGGGATTCCCAATCAGCCCCAGCATTTT
TRBV5-1,.,TRBJ2-5,CASSFQGSQETQYF,TGCGCCAGCAGCTTTCAGGGCTCCCAAGAGACCCAGTACTTC
TRBV5-1,TRBD2,TRBJ2-3,CASSPLAGGADTQYF,TGCGCCAGCAGCCCCTTAGCGGGAGGCGCAGATACGCAGTATTTT
TRBV7-9,.,TRBJ2-7,CASSSRRSAYEQYF,TGTGCCAGCAGCTCCCGGCGGAGCGCCTACGAGCAGTACTTC
TRBV5-8,.,TRBJ2-7,CASSLDGTPSYEQYF,TGTGCCAGCAGCTTGGATGGGACACCCTCCTACGAGCAGTACTTC
TRBV28,TRBD1,TRBJ2-7,CASSSYRTGTREQYF,TGTGCCAGCAGCTCTTATAGGACAGGGACCCGCGAGCAGTACTTC
TRBV30,TRBD1,TRBJ1-2,CAWSDRGRRNYGYTF,TGTGCCTGGAGTGACAGGGGGCGCCGTAACTATGGCTACACCTTC
TRBV5-6,TRBD2,TRBJ2-7,CASSLGGESSYEQYF,TGTGCCAGCAGTCTTGGGGGGGAGAGCTCCTACGAGCAGTACTTC
TRBV5-6,.,TRBJ1-2,CASSLAEGLFASGYTF,TGTGCCAGCAGCTTGGCGGAGGGCCTGTTTGCCTCCGGCTACACCTTC
TRBV5-1,TRBD1,TRBJ2-7,CASSLRTGAYEQYF,TGCGCCAGCAGCTTGAGGACAGGGGCCTACGAGCAGTACTTC
TRBV27,.,TRBJ1-2,CASRAVGGYGYTF,TGTGCCAGCAGGGCAGTAGGCGGGTATGGCTACACCTTC
TRBV30,.,TRBJ1-1,CAWRRDMNTEAFF,TGTGCCTGGAGGAGGGACATGAACACTGAAGCTTTCTTT
TRBV19,.,TRBJ2-2,CASSIKLANTGELFF,TGTGCCAGTAGTATCAAACTCGCGAACACCGGGGAGCTGTTTTTT
TRBV10-3,TRBD1,TRBJ2-1,CAISESGARTGINNEQFF,TGTGCCATCAGTGAGTCTGGGGCCCGGACAGGGATCAACAATGAGCAGTTCTTC
TRBV6-1,.,TRBJ2-6,CASSAEIGGTMTF,TGTGCCAGCAGTGCAGAAATCGGGGGGACAATGACTTTC
TRBV5-8,TRBD2,TRBJ2-3,CASSYHGGTDTQYF,TGTGCCAGCAGCTACCACGGGGGGACAGATACGCAGTATTTT
TRBV5-1,.,TRBJ2-7,CASSMGGGASSYEQYF,TGCGCCAGCAGCATGGGAGGGGGGGCTAGTTCCTACGAGCAGTACTTC
TRBV6-1,.,TRBJ1-4,CASSATQGSNEKLFF,TGTGCCAGCAGTGCGACGCAGGGATCTAATGAAAAACTGTTTTTT
TRBV19,TRBD2,TRBJ2-5,CASSLGLAGETQYF,TGTGCCAGTAGCCTTGGGCTAGCGGGAGAGACCCAGTACTTC
TRBV19,TRBD1,TRBJ1-2,CASTGGGGYTF,TGTGCCAGTACAGGGGGCGGTGGCTACACCTTC
TRBV14,TRBD2,TRBJ2-1,CASSQGYRAGRLAGVSYNEQFF,TGTGCCAGCAGCCAAGGGTACCGGGCTGGCAGACTAGCGGGAGTCTCCTACAATGAGCAGTTCTTC
TRBV6-5,.,TRBJ1-1,CASSPGGVPAFF,TGTGCCAGCAGTCCCGGCGGGGTCCCAGCTTTCTTT
TRBV5-1,.,TRBJ1-1,CASSPREGNTEAFF,TGCGCCAGCAGCCCCCGGGAGGGGAACACTGAAGCTTTCTTT
TRBV29-1,.,TRBJ1-1,CSVERGGEAFF,TGCAGCGTTGAAAGGGGGGGTGAAGCTTTCTTT